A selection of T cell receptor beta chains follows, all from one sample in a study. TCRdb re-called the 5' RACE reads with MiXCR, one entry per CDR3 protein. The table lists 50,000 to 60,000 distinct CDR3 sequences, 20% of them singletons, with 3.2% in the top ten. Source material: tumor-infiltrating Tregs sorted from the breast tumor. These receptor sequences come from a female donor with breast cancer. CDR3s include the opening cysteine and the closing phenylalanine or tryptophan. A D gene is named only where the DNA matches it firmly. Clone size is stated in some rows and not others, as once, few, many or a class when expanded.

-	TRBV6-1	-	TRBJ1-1	CASSEMGPSSTEAFF	TGTGCCAGCAGTGAAATGGGACCGAGCAGCACTGAAGCTTTCTTT
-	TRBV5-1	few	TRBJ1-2	CASSLDGGYTF	TGCGCCAGCAGCTTGGACGGCGGCTACACCTTC
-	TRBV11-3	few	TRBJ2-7	CASSRQSSYEQYF	TGTGCCAGCAGCCGACAAAGCTCCTACGAGCAGTACTTC
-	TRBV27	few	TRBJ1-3	CASFPGGALTGNTIYF	TGTGCCAGCTTCCCGGGGGGGGCGCTTACTGGAAACACCATATATTTT
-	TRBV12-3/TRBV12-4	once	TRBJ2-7	CASSFAREASEQYF	TGTGCCAGCAGTTTTGCTCGTGAGGCTTCCGAGCAGTACTTC
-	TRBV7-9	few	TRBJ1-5	CASSNFGLNQPQHF	TGTGCCAGCAGTAACTTCGGGCTCAATCAGCCCCAGCATTTT
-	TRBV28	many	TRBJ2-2	CASSTPTGELFF	TGTGCCAGCAGCACTCCAACCGGGGAGCTGTTTTTT
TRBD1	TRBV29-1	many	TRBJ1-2	CSVNRQGGGYTF	TGCAGCGTTAATCGACAGGGAGGAGGCTACACCTTC
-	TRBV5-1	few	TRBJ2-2	CASSLDRANTGELFF	TGCGCCAGCAGCTTGGACAGGGCGAACACCGGGGAGCTGTTTTTT
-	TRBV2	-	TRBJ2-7	CATKGENTHYEQYF	TGTGCCACAAAAGGGGAAAACACCCACTACGAGCAGTACTTC
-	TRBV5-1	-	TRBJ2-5	CASSSSRPIQETQYF	TGCGCCAGCAGCTCGAGCAGACCGATCCAAGAGACCCAGTACTTC
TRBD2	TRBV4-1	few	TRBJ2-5	CAGSQSFRLSGRAKSAQYF	TGCGCCGGCAGCCAATCTTTCAGGCTTAGCGGGAGAGCCAAATCGGCCCAGTACTTC
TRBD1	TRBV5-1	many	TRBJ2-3	CASSPGTGTTDTQYF	TGCGCCAGCAGCCCCGGGACAGGGACCACAGATACGCAGTATTTT
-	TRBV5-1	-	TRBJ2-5	CASSLGGLRQETQYF	TGCGCCAGCAGCTTGGGGGGCTTACGACAAGAGACCCAGTACTTC
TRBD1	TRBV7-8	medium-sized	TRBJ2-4	CASSLEGARDIQYF	TGTGCCAGCAGCTTAGAGGGGGCTCGGGACATTCAGTACTTC
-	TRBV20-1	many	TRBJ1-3	CSARDRAYSGNTIYF	TGCAGTGCTAGAGATCGAGCTTACTCTGGAAACACCATATATTTT
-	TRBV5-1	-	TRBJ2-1	CASSLRDHEQFF	TGCGCCAGCAGCTTGAGGGATCATGAGCAGTTCTTC
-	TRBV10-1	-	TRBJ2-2	CASSEFFTGELFF	TGCGCCAGCAGTGAATTTTTCACCGGGGAGCTGTTTTTT
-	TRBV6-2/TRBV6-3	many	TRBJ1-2	CASTYTDGINGYTF	TGTGCCAGCACCTATACGGACGGGATCAATGGCTACACCTTC
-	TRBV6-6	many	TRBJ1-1	CASNTQEFNTEAFF	TGTGCCAGCAATACACAAGAATTCAACACTGAAGCTTTCTTT
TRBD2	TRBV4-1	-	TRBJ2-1	CASSHGLAGNKKNEQFF	TGCGCCAGCAGCCATGGACTAGCGGGAAATAAGAAGAATGAGCAGTTCTTC
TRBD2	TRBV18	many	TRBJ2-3	CASSPTRTRSMDTQYF	TGTGCCAGCTCACCAACCCGGACTAGGTCAATGGATACGCAGTATTTT
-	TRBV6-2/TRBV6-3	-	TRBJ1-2	CASSYVGRVVGYTF	TGTGCCAGCAGTTACGTCGGCAGGGTGGTCGGCTACACCTTC
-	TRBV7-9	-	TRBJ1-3	CASSLGGNYGNTIYF	TGTGCCAGCAGCTTAGGGGGGAATTATGGAAACACCATATATTTT
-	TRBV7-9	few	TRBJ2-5	CASSLRQVQETQYF	TGTGCCAGTAGCTTAAGGCAGGTCCAAGAGACCCAGTACTTC
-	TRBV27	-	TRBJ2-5	CASSLSGWDGGETQYF	TGTGCCAGCAGTTTATCTGGGTGGGACGGAGGAGAGACCCAGTACTTC
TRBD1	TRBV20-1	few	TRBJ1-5	CSARPDRGQPQHF	TGCAGTGCTAGACCGGACAGGGGTCAGCCCCAGCATTTT
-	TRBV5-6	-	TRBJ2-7	CASSSRTSYEQYF	TGTGCCAGCAGCTCTCGAACTTCCTACGAGCAGTACTTC
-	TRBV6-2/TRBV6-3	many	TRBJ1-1	CASSYKGLVTEAFF	TGTGCCAGCAGTTATAAGGGATTGGTCACTGAAGCTTTCTTT
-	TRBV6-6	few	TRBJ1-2	CASTLGGESYGYTF	TGTGCCAGCACTCTGGGTGGGGAGAGCTATGGCTACACCTTC
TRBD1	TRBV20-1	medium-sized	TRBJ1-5	CSGTDNNQPQHF	TGCAGCGGGACAGATAATAATCAGCCCCAGCATTTT
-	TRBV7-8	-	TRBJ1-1	CASRHGRVGEGEAFF	TGTGCCAGCAGGCACGGACGAGTTGGTGAGGGTGAAGCTTTCTTT
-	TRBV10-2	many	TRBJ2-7	CASSGGWDEQYF	TGCGCCAGCAGTGGGGGTTGGGACGAGCAGTACTTC
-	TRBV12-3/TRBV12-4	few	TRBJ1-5	CASSWGSHSNQPQHF	TGTGCCAGCAGTTGGGGGAGTCATAGCAATCAGCCCCAGCATTTT
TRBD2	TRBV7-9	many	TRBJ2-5	CASSGALAGGETQYF	TGTGCCAGCAGCGGGGCACTAGCGGGAGGTGAGACCCAGTACTTC
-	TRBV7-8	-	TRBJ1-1	CASSLDRDTEAFF	TGTGCCAGCAGCTTAGACCGGGACACTGAAGCTTTCTTT
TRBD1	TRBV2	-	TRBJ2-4	CASSPRGLAKNIQYF	TGTGCCAGCAGTCCGAGGGGGCTAGCCAAAAACATTCAGTACTTC